This T cell receptor (beta chain) was documented in a study of blood T cells in healthy people across ages. The CDR3 length is 15 residues. CDR1 is MNHNY and CDR2 is SVGAGI in the germline V gene (reference sequence). Trimming stripped 0 bases from V and 10 bases from J, with 19 bases between. Points on this clonotype: What it recognizes is unknown.

A second PCR of roughly 6 to 12 cycles used a sample-barcoded 5' primer and a J-beta primer mix. CDR3-containing paired-end reads numbering at least 2.5 million came from each sample. TCRdb re-called the 5' RACE reads through MiXCR, storing one row per CDR3 protein. Counted here are around 750,000 distinct CDR3 sequences, 40% to 65% occurring once; the ten biggest clones make up about 42%. General study results and limits: Unknown donor CMV status possibly confounded expanded clonotype changes. Relative to aged donors, long-lived donors carried more naive CD4+ cells and displayed higher diversity.

The chain combines TRBV6-6 with TRBJ2-7; D is perhaps TRBD1 (6 bases). This TCR was recovered from a man at least 80 years old in good health. The sequencing sample was made of blood. The CDR3 DNA follows: TGTGCCAGCAGTTACTCACGGGTTTCAGGGGAGACTCAGTACTTC. It specifies CASSYSRVSGETQYF.